This record looks at one T cell receptor beta chain sequence and its context. No antigen is known for it. The input lacks base qualities; no much larger clone sits a single base away. V is shortened by 7 bases, J by 4 bases, and the region joining them spans 7 bases. CDR1 and CDR2 were assigned from the germline V gene as WSHSY and SAAADI. Its CDR3 holds 11 amino acids, cysteine through phenylalanine. Only CDR3 DNA remains: 33 bases, in frame from the first base. This sample stems from a study of shared T cell receptors in the human thymus (dated by TCRdb to the early 2020s). About the study as a whole: The study examined how self-reactive, shared T-cell receptor alpha chains are generated in the human thymus.

The library was prepared using the immunoSEQ multiplex PCR assay. TCRdb took over this immuneACCESS table, retaining in-frame rearrangements with V and J assigned. Such tables are incomplete; in checked studies, under half of the missing clones stem from an unresolved V gene, and the remainder is unexplained. For this sample there are some 700,000 clones; approximately 83% appear just once. The ten largest clones add up to under 0.012% of the sample. The same sample was also studied in work on human thymus T cells. Looking at the second paper: Immunologically healthy infants undergoing open corrective cardiac surgery for congenital heart defects in Finland were used as donors. The thymus tissue came from surgical resects taken out during corrective cardiac surgery. Biased V and J gene segment usage appeared to be present in both thymic and peripheral blood repertoires. Highly overlapping thymic TCR repertoires among unrelated individuals were reported in the related research. The study described the TCR alpha and beta repertoires in eight or nine infant thymus samples and a few matching peripheral blood samples. The infant donors were roughly 6 to 250 days old, and the cohort included several males and two females. Thymocytes were mechanically released from the tissue and were stored as pellets of 10-30 million cells at -70 degrees C. Genomic DNA was extracted from frozen cell pellets with a QIAsymphony instrument. Using the immunoSEQ multiplex PCR assay, the TCRB and TCRAD loci were amplified from a standardized quantity of quality-controlled genomic DNA. The V(D)J region was spanned by amplicons of a length sufficient to cover the CDR3 and to identify V and J genes. Through the commercial immunoSEQ service, the amplicons were sequenced on an Illumina platform. Primer bias and sequencing errors were corrected as previously described, and TCRAD and TCRB were defined on the basis of the IMGT database. Repertoires were analysed with immunoSEQ Analyzer 3.0 and VDJTools, covering basic statistics, V/J segment usage, diversity estimates, rarefaction and pairwise overlap. To estimate diversity, the Chao1, ChaoE, Efron-Thisted, Shannon and inverse Simpson indices were applied, and diversity was also estimated on datasets down-sampled to the smallest sample. Repertoire overlap was assessed by strict matching of CDR3 nucleotide sequence, V gene and J gene, and clustering was done by Jaccard-based multidimensional scaling. On average, roughly 810,000 unique TCRB clonotypes were obtained from thymus samples, compared with 70,000 to 90,000 from blood samples.

Sequenced sample: thymocytes. The chain is made from TRBV10-2 and TRBJ1-2; the D region possibly corresponds to TRBD1 (5 bases align). This clonotype was obtained from a girl under three years old with a congenital heart defect. Donor details come from another sample of the same person, matched by shared clones. CDR3 protein: CASKGIYGYTF. The nucleotide sequence reads as follows: TGCGCCAGCAAGGGGATCTATGGCTACACCTTC.